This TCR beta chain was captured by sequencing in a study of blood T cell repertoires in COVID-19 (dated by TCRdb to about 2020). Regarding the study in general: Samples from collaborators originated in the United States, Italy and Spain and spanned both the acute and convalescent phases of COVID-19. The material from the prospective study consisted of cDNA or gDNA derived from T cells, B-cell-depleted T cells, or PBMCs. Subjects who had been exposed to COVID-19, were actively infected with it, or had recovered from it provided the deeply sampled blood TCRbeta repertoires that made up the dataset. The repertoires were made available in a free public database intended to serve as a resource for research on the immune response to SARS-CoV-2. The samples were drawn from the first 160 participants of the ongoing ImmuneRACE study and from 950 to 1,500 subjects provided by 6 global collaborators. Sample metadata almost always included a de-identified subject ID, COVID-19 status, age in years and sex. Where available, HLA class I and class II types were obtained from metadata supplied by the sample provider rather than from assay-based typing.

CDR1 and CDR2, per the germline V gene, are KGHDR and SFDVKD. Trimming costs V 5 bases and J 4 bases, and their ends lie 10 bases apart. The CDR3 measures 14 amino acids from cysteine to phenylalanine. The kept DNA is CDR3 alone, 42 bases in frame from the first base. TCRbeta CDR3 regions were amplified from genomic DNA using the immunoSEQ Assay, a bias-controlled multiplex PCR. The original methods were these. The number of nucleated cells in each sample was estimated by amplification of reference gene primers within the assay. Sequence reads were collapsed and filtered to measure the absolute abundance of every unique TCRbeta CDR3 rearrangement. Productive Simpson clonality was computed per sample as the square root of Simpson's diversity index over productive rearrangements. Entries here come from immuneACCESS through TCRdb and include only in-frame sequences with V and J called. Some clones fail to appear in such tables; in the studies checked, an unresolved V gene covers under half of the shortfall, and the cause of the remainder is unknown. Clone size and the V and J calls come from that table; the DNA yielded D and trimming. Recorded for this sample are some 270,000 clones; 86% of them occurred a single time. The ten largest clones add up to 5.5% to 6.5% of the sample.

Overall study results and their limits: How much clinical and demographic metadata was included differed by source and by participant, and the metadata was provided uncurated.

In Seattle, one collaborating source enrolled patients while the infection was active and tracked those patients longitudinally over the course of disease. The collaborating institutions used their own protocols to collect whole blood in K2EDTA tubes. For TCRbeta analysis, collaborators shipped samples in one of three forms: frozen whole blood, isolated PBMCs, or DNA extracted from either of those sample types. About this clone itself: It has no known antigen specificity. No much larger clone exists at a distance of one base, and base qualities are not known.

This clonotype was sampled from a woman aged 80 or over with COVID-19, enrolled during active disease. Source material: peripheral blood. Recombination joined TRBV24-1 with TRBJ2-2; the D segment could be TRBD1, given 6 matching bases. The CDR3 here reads CATSADRLTGELFF. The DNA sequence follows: TGTGCCACCAGTGCTGACAGGCTCACCGGGGAGCTGTTTTTT.